The entry below describes one T cell receptor beta chain. The antigen remains unidentified. Primers included in the PCR were 60 Vbeta and 13 Jbeta primers. Using immunoSEQ multiplex PCR, the repertoire was profiled, and TCRdb retains in-frame clones only, with some absent. In the table there are fewer than 200,000 clones, roughly 80% of which are singletons. The data belong to a study of cytomegalovirus exposure and HLA in healthy donors. On the study more broadly: Assignment to the Caucasian-associated ancestry cluster applied to around four fifths of the approximately 400 genotyped donors. The study's findings and limits: Data from an earlier analysis indicated that most TCR beta V segments were productive either about 87% or about 30% of the time. Highly shared sequence variants in one cluster were likely a sequencing artifact.

With 0 bases removed from V and 5 bases from J, the gap between germline ends came to 7 bases. This CDR3 has 13 amino acids. Germline V gene lookup returns CDR1 SGHRS and CDR2 YFSETQ. The V call is TRBV5-1, the J call TRBJ2-3; D is undetermined. Sequencing used PBMCs. The clonotype originates from a woman aged 18 to 35 in good health and CMV-seronegative. The CDR3 loop is CASSLESGDTQYF. The CDR3 DNA sequence: TGCGCCAGCAGCTTGGAGTCCGGAGATACGCAGTATTTT.